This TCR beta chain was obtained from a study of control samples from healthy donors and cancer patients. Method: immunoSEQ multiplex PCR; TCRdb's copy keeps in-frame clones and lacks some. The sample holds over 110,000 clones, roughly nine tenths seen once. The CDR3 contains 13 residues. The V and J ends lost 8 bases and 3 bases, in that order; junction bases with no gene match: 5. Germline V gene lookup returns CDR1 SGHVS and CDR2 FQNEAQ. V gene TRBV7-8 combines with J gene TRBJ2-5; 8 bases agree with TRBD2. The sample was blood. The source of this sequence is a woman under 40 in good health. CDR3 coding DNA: TGTGCCAGCGGCCGGACTAGCAAAGAGACCCAGTACTTC. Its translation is CASGRTSKETQYF.